This TCR beta chain comes out of a study of long-term antiretroviral therapy in people with HIV. For the study at large: Earliest sampling preceded the 2015 immediate-ART recommendation by about a decade.

None of the participants with HIV were treated outside the United States. The CDR3 runs to 17 residues. Survey level was the resolution at which the v3.0 immunoSEQ assay ran. Profiling relied on immunoSEQ multiplex PCR, and the TCRdb table lists in-frame clones only, not all of them. The repertoire holds fewer than 35,000 clones, with roughly 97% as singletons. For this clone: Its specificity is not known.

Overall study results and limits: In HIV, the repertoires covered a tighter span of CDR3 lengths than in controls.

This specimen consisted of unsorted PBMCs, obtained 6.9 years after starting antiretroviral therapy. This receptor was identified in a man aged 30 to 39 with HIV. The V call is TRBV21-1, the J call TRBJ2-1; the D call TRBD2 from the table was never checked on the DNA. TRBV21-1 is a pseudogene segment. CDR3 region: CASRISYGSLNYNEQFF. CDR3 DNA: TGTGCCAGCAGGATTAGTTACGGGAGTCTGAACTACAATGAGCAGTTCTTC.